The 20 T cell receptor beta chains presented below share a single source sample, sequenced in a study of blood T cell repertoires in COVID-19. The method was immunoSEQ multiplex PCR; TCRdb's version includes in-frame clones alone and lacks a portion of them. The sample contains about 87,000 clones, 70% to 90% of which appear only once. Sequencing used peripheral blood. These receptor sequences come from a woman older than 75 with COVID-19, enrolled during active disease.

This clone appeared a single time. The rearrangement links TRBV9 to TRBJ2-4; D unresolved. Trimming took 4 bases from V and 5 from J, leaving 16 bases between them. Looked up from germline, CDR1 is SGDLS and CDR2 is YYNGEE. The CDR3 spans 15 residues. The CDR3 DNA is TGTGCCAGCAGCCCTCCAGTTTCGTCCCAAAACATTCAGTACTTC. As protein: CASSPPVSSQNIQYF. The full variable domain, rest sourced from reference TRBV9 and TRBJ2-4, is DSGVTQTPKHLITATGQRVTLRCSPRSGDLSVYWYQQSLDQGLQFLIQYYNGEERAKGNILERFSAQQFPDLHSELNLSSLELGDSALYFCASSPPVSSQNIQYFGAGTRLSVL.

The genes are TRBV10-1 and TRBJ2-1; D is uncertain. V was shortened by 9 bases and J by 5 bases, with 14 bases between the two germline ends. CDR1 and CDR2 from the germline V gene are WNHNN and SYGVQD (reference sequence). This CDR3 comprises 13 residues. The DNA for the CDR3 is TGCGCCAGTTCCGGAACTAACCACAATGAGCAGTTCTTC. Its protein is CASSGTNHNEQFF.

J is TRBJ1-2 and V is TRBV3-1 (or the pseudogene TRBV3-2), with 9 bases that match TRBD1. The trim removed 3 bases at V and 5 bases at J, leaving 28 bases unmatched. The germline gives CDR1 LGHDT, CDR2 YNNKEL (reference sequence). The CDR3 length is 22 residues. CDR3 DNA sequence: TGTGCCAGCAGCCAGCAGGGACCGGGACAGGGAGCCCGAAGAGCCTTATGGTATGGCTACACCTTC. Its translation is CASSQQGPGQGARRALWYGYTF.

The J gene is TRBJ1-6, the V gene TRBV19; D is possibly TRBD1 (6 bases). Germline V lookup: CDR1 LNHDA, CDR2 SQIVND (reference sequence). Trimming removed 6 bases at V and 6 bases at J, with 12 bases between. The CDR3 extends over 14 amino acids. CDR3 in DNA: TGTGCCAGTAGCCGCGGACAGCTTAATTCACCCCTCCACTTT. Amino acids: CASSRGQLNSPLHF.

This chain uses TRBV2 with TRBJ2-1, with 8 nucleotides matching TRBD1. The V segment lost 4 bases and the J segment 7 bases; nucleotides outside the gene matches: 12. The length of the CDR3 is 16 residues. The germline V gene encodes CDR1 SNHLY and CDR2 FYNNEI. The CDR3 nucleotides read TGTGCCAGCAGTGGTCGGGAGACAGGGGTATTGAATGAGCAGTTCTTC. Translated, it gives CASSGRETGVLNEQFF.

The V and J genes are TRBV29-1 and TRBJ2-2, with 9 bases that match TRBD2. Germline values: CDR1 SQVTM, CDR2 ANQGSEA. The CDR3 is 15 residues long. The V segment lost 4 bases and the J segment 4 bases; nucleotides outside the gene matches: 7. CDR3 loop: CSVASGITLTGELFF. For the CDR3, the DNA is TGCAGCGTTGCTAGCGGGATCACCCTCACCGGGGAGCTGTTTTTT.

The rearrangement uses TRBV11-3 and TRBJ2-1; a weak D match, TRBD2 (7 bases). The germline V gene encodes CDR1 SGHNT and CDR2 YENEEA. CDR3 length equals 15 residues. The V end lost 3 bases, the J end lost 1 base, and 10 bases lay between the germline ends. CDR3 bases: TGTGCCAGCAGCTTGAGGGGGGGATCCTACAATGAGCAGTTCTTC. It specifies CASSLRGGSYNEQFF.

This chain joins TRBV6-2 or TRBV6-3 and TRBJ2-3; 11 positions agree with TRBD2. The CDR3 runs 16 residues. Germline V CDR1 and CDR2: MNHEY, SVGEGT. The J segment lost 4 bases and the V segment lost 1 base, leaving 4 bases of the junction unmatched. CDR3 nucleotide sequence: TGTGCCAGCAGTTACTTACTAGCGGGGGCTTCAGATACGCAGTATTTT. It codes for CASSYLLAGASDTQYF.

The chain joins TRBV6-5 to TRBJ2-5; 14 bases agree with TRBD2. The CDR3 extends over 15 amino acids. Unmatched junction bases numbered 0, after V lost 2 bases and J lost 4 bases. From germline, CDR1 is MNHEY and CDR2 SVGAGI. CDR3 loop: CASSYGLAGGETQYF. CDR3 coding DNA: TGTGCCAGCAGTTACGGACTAGCGGGAGGAGAGACCCAGTACTTC.

This chain joins TRBV19 and TRBJ1-1; D possibly corresponds to TRBD1 (5 bases). Germline V gene lookup returns CDR1 LNHDA and CDR2 SQIVND (reference sequence). This CDR3 spans 15 amino acids. Trimming left V 2 bases short and J 2 bases short, with 12 bases between. Here the CDR3 reads CASSIFWQGNTEAFF. CDR3 nucleotide sequence: TGTGCCAGTAGTATATTTTGGCAGGGTAACACTGAAGCTTTCTTT.

This clone was detected only a few times. This sequence joins TRBV18 and TRBJ1-6; D ambiguous. Trimming stripped 3 bases from V and 8 bases from J, with 11 bases between. The germline CDR1 and CDR2 sequences are KGHSH and LQKENI. This CDR3 is 14 amino acids long. The CDR3 DNA reads as TGTGCCAGCTCACCCCCTCTCCTCCATTCACCCCTCCACTTT. It is translated as CASSPPLLHSPLHF.

J is TRBJ1-1 and V is TRBV6-5; D is uncertain. The V end was cut by 1 base, the J end by 1 base, with 10 bases between. Germline lookup yields CDR1 MNHEY and CDR2 SVGAGI. CDR3 length equals 15 residues. The CDR3 loop reads CASSYLALANTEAFF. Here the CDR3 DNA reads TGTGCCAGCAGTTACTTGGCTTTGGCGAACACTGAAGCTTTCTTT.

The CDR3 region is CASSLGRQETQYF. CDR3 in DNA: TGTGCCAGCAGCTTAGGCAGGCAAGAGACCCAGTACTTC. This chain joins TRBV11-2 and TRBJ2-5; D is ambiguous. The CDR3 spans 13 residues. CDR1 is SGHAT and CDR2 is FQNNGV in the germline V gene. V gave up 1 base and J gave up 2 bases, with 5 bases separating them.

The chain combines TRBV6-6 with TRBJ2-5; 7 bases fit TRBD1. V shed 6 bases and J 2 bases; nucleotides not matched to a gene: 9. Germline V gene data show CDR1 as MNHNY and CDR2 as SVGAGI (reference sequence). The CDR3 totals 15 residues. The chain's CDR3 is CASSRGTAEQETQYF. The CDR3 region has the DNA TGTGCCAGCAGCAGGGGGACAGCCGAACAAGAGACCCAGTACTTC.

The rearrangement uses TRBV5-8 and TRBJ1-5; the match to TRBD1 covers 7 bases. Germline lookup yields CDR1 SGHTS and CDR2 YDEGEE. The CDR3 is 14 residues long. Germline trimming cut 4 bases from V and 4 bases from J; bases unmatched to any gene: 5. The CDR3 loop is CASSPRTGNQPQHF. CDR3 nucleotides: TGTGCCAGCAGCCCTCGGACAGGTAATCAGCCCCAGCATTTT.

This chain uses TRBV4-2 with TRBJ2-5, with 11 nucleotides matching TRBD2. V shed 4 bases, J shed 4 bases, and the junction held 14 bases outside the gene matches. The CDR3 is made up of 18 amino acids. CDR1 LGHNA and CDR2 YNFKEQ come from the germline V gene. This CDR3 is CASSLGLAGGTVIETQYF. The CDR3 DNA is TGTGCCAGCAGCCTTGGTTTAGCGGGGGGGACGGTGATAGAGACCCAGTACTTC.

The V call is TRBV7-8, the J call TRBJ2-1, with TRBD2 identical over 8 bases. V shed 1 base, J shed 5 bases, and the junction held 7 bases outside the gene matches. This CDR3 is 16 amino acids long. Germline loops: CDR1 SGHVS, CDR2 FQNEAQ. The CDR3 region is CASSLVASGPHNEQFF. DNA for the CDR3: TGTGCCAGCAGCTTAGTAGCTAGCGGGCCCCACAATGAGCAGTTCTTC.

The chain uses TRBV18 and TRBJ2-5; 7 bases align to TRBD1. CDR1 and CDR2 (germline): KGHSH, LQKENI. The junction had 7 bases not matched to a gene; V was cut back by 1 base and J by 5 bases. This CDR3 contains 15 residues. CDR3 nucleotides: TGTGCCAGCTCACCACAAGGGGGCGCGATTGAGACCCAGTACTTC. This gives the protein CASSPQGGAIETQYF.

In this sample, this clone turned up once. The gene calls are TRBV9 and TRBJ2-5, with D possibly matching TRBD2 (6 bases). The V gene lost 2 bases and the J gene lost 5 bases, with 10 bases spanning the gap. The CDR3 sequence is 13 residues long. Germline V CDR1 and CDR2: SGDLS, YYNGEE. CDR3 sequence (DNA): TGTGCCAGCAGCGTTGCGGGGAGGGAGACCCAGTACTTC. Protein sequence: CASSVAGRETQYF.

The rearrangement uses TRBV19 and TRBJ2-3, with 13 bases identical to TRBD2. Germline CDR1 is LNHDA and CDR2 is SQIVND (reference sequence). V shed 9 bases and J 0 bases; nucleotides not matched to a gene: 12. The CDR3 is 18 amino acids. This CDR3 is CARLRTSGSRGSTDTQYF. CDR3 nucleotides: TGTGCCAGACTTCGGACTAGCGGGAGTAGAGGGAGCACAGATACGCAGTATTTT. Full variable domain (outside the CDR3, taken from reference TRBV19 and TRBJ2-3): DGGITQSPKYLFRKEGQNVTLSCEQNLNHDAMYWYRQDPGQGLRLIYYSQIVNDFQKGDIAEGYSVSREKKESFPLTVTSAQKNPTAFYLCARLRTSGSRGSTDTQYFGPGTRLTVL.